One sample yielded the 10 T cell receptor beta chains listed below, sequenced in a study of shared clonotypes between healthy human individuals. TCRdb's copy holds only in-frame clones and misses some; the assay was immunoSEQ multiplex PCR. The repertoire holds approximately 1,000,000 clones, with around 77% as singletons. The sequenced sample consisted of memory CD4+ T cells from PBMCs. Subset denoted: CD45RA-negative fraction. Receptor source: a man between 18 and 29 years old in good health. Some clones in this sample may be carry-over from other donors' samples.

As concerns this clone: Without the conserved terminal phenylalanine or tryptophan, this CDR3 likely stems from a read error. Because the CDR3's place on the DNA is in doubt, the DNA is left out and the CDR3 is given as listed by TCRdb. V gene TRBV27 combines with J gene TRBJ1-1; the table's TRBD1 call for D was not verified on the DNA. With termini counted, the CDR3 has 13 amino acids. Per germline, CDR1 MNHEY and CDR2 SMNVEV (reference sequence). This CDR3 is CASSLSRDTEASL.

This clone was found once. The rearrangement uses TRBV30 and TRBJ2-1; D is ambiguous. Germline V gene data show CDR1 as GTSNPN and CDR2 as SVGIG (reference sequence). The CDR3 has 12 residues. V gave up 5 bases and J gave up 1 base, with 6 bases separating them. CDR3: CAWGRSYNEQFF. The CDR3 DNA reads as TGTGCCTGGGGCCGTTCCTACAATGAGCAGTTCTTC.

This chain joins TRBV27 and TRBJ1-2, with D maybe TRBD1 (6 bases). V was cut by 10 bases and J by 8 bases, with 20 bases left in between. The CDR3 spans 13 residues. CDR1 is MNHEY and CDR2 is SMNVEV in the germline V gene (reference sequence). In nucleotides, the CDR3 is TGTGCCACCCCACAGGGATCATTTGAGGGCTACACCTTC. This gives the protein CATPQGSFEGYTF.

Here the CDR3 reads CASSWGGRGLDGELFF. The CDR3 DNA sequence: TGTGCCAGCAGCTGGGGCGGCAGGGGGCTTGACGGGGAGCTGTTTTTT. The chain combines TRBV11-3 with TRBJ2-2; TRBD1 agrees at 8 bases. J gave up 7 bases and V 4 bases, and 11 bases lay outside the gene matches. Germline lookup yields CDR1 SGHNT and CDR2 YENEEA. This CDR3 has 16 residues. The variable domain in full, completed from reference TRBV11-3 and TRBJ2-2, reads EAGVVQSPRYKIIEKKQPVAFWCNPISGHNTLYWYLQNLGQGPELLIRYENEEAVDDSQLPKDRFSAERLKGVDSTLKIQPAELGDSAVYLCASSWGGRGLDGELFFGEGSRLTVL.

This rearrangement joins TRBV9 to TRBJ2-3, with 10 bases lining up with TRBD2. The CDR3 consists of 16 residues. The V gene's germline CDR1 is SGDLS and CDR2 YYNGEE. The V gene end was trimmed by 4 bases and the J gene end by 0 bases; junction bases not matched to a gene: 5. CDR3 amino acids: CASSFLTSGSTDTQYF. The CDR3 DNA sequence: TGTGCCAGCAGCTTCCTGACTAGCGGGAGCACAGATACGCAGTATTTT.

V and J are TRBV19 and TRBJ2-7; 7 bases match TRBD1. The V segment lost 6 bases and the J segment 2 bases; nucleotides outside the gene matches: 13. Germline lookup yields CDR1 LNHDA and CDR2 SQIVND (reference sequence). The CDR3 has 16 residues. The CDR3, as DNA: TGTGCCAGTAGGGTGACTGCAGGGCAGGGGGCCTACGAGCAGTACTTC. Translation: CASRVTAGQGAYEQYF.

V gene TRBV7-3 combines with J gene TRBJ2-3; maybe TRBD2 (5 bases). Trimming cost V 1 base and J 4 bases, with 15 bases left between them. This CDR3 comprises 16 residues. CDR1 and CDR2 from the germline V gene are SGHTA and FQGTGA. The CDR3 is CASSLMGNLAPDTQYF. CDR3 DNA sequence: TGTGCCAGCAGCTTAATGGGGAATCTAGCTCCAGATACGCAGTATTTT.

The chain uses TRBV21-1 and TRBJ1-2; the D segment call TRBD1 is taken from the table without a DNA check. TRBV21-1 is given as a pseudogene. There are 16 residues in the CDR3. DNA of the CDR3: TGTGCCAGCAGCAAAGAGATGGGCAGCCCTAACTATGGCTACACCTTC. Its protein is CASSKEMGSPNYGYTF.

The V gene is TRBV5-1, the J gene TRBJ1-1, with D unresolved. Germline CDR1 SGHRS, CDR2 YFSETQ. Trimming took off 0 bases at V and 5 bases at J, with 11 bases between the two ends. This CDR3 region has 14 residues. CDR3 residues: CASSLALQGTEAFF. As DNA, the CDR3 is TGCGCCAGCAGCTTGGCTCTCCAAGGAACTGAAGCTTTCTTT.

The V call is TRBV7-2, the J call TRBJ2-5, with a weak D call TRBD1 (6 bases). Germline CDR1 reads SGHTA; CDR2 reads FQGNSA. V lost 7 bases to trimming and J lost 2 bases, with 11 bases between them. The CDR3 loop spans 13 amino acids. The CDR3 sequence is CASKRTAQETQYF. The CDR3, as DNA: TGTGCCAGCAAACGGACAGCTCAAGAGACCCAGTACTTC.